These T cell receptor beta chains were read from a single sample in a study of identical twins. One entry per CDR3 protein, called by TCRdb with MiXCR from the 5' RACE reads. The sample has fewer than 550,000 distinct CDR3 sequences; nearly 15% are singletons. These same records also appear under a second study, on yellow fever vaccine responses in identical twins.

Sample: CD4+ T cells sorted from blood. These TCRs come from a woman aged 18-29 years in good health. CDR3s include the opening cysteine and the closing phenylalanine or tryptophan. D genes are given only for firm matches. Size values are once, few and many counts, or a class for expanded clones, and some rows have none.

cdr3_aa cdr3_nt clone_size j_call d_call v_call
CASSAPGQGFSYEQYF TGTGCCAGCAGCGCCCCGGGACAGGGTTTCTCCTACGAGCAGTACTTC few TRBJ2-7 TRBD1 TRBV7-9
CSVVQLAGVDTQYF TGCAGCGTTGTCCAATTAGCGGGAGTAGATACGCAGTATTTT many TRBJ2-3 TRBD2 TRBV29-1
CSVEGTSGRNTYNEQFF TGCAGCGTTGAAGGGACTAGCGGGCGTAACACCTACAATGAGCAGTTCTTC few TRBJ2-1 TRBD2 TRBV29-1
CASDVGPQETQYF TGTGCCTCAGACGTCGGACCTCAAGAGACCCAGTACTTC few TRBJ2-5 NA TRBV7-9
CASSTGTISYNEQFF TGTGCCAGCAGCACCGGGACAATCTCCTACAATGAGCAGTTCTTC NA TRBJ2-1 NA TRBV28
CASSQDPTSGGLDEQFF TGTGCCAGCAGCCAAGATCCCACTAGCGGGGGTTTAGATGAGCAGTTCTTC few TRBJ2-1 TRBD2 TRBV4-2
CATSRDRGMNTEAFF TGTGCCACCAGCAGGGACAGGGGAATGAACACTGAAGCTTTCTTT many TRBJ1-1 TRBD1 TRBV15
CASSQDRPAGGPIDTQYF TGTGCCAGCAGCCAAGATCGGCCAGCGGGAGGGCCTATAGATACGCAGTATTTT many TRBJ2-3 TRBD2 TRBV4-2
CASSEREGYGYTF TGTGCCAGCAGTGAACGTGAGGGCTATGGCTACACCTTC few TRBJ1-2 NA TRBV6-1
CASSPGGSGNQPQHF TGTGCCAGCAGCCCCGGTGGGTCCGGCAATCAGCCCCAGCATTTT few TRBJ1-5 NA TRBV6-1
CASTPSGATDTQYF TGTGCCAGCACCCCCTCGGGCGCCACAGATACGCAGTATTTT NA TRBJ2-3 NA TRBV11-2
CASSGRSAGELFF TGTGCCAGCAGTGGGAGGTCGGCCGGGGAGCTGTTTTTT few TRBJ2-2 NA TRBV2
CASSQDEGARGGYTF TGTGCCAGCAGCCAAGACGAGGGGGCGAGGGGCGGCTACACCTTC few TRBJ1-2 TRBD1 TRBV4-2
CATPNPRTAIHNEQFF TGTGCCACCCCCAACCCAAGGACAGCGATCCACAATGAGCAGTTCTTC few TRBJ2-1 NA TRBV12-3/TRBV12-4
CASSRGTGNGYTF TGTGCCAGCAGTCGGGGGACAGGGAACGGCTACACCTTC many TRBJ1-2 TRBD1 TRBV12-3/TRBV12-4
CASSGQGAGEAFF TGTGCCAGCAGTGGACAGGGGGCAGGTGAAGCTTTCTTT NA TRBJ1-1 TRBD1 TRBV2
CASSYRDRAQLLSYNEQFF TGTGCCAGCAGTTACCGGGACAGGGCGCAACTCTTATCCTACAATGAGCAGTTCTTC NA TRBJ2-1 TRBD1 TRBV6-2/TRBV6-3
CASSEAGGGETQYF TGCGCCAGCAGTGAGGCGGGGGGTGGGGAGACCCAGTACTTC few TRBJ2-5 TRBD2 TRBV10-2
CASSHGLAGEETQYF TGTGCCAGCAGCCACGGGTTGGCGGGCGAAGAGACCCAGTACTTC NA TRBJ2-5 NA TRBV7-2
CASSFSRVGSNEQFF TGTGCCAGCAGTTTCAGCAGGGTGGGGTCCAATGAGCAGTTCTTC few TRBJ2-1 NA TRBV27
CASSSTRAGTSGVNEQFF TGTGCCAGCAGCTCAACGCGTGCGGGGACTAGCGGGGTAAATGAGCAGTTCTTC NA TRBJ2-1 TRBD2 TRBV5-5
CASSQGTSGDTGELFF TGTGCCAGCAGCCAGGGGACTAGCGGGGACACCGGGGAGCTGTTTTTT few TRBJ2-2 TRBD2 TRBV6-1
CAAGPGQSSGNTIYF TGTGCCGCCGGCCCGGGACAGAGCTCTGGAAACACCATATATTTT many TRBJ1-3 TRBD1 TRBV12-3/TRBV12-4
CASTPGQGANYGYTF TGTGCCAGCACTCCCGGACAGGGCGCTAACTATGGCTACACCTTC NA TRBJ1-2 TRBD1 TRBV12-3/TRBV12-4
CSARDGGRNEKLFF TGCAGTGCTAGAGACGGGGGGCGTAATGAAAAACTGTTTTTT NA TRBJ1-4 NA TRBV20-1
CSVQARQGYTEAFF TGCAGCGTTCAGGCTCGACAGGGATACACTGAAGCTTTCTTT NA TRBJ1-1 TRBD1 TRBV29-1
CASRSEGPFTTDTQYF TGCGCCAGCCGAAGCGAGGGCCCCTTTACCACAGATACGCAGTATTTT few TRBJ2-3 NA TRBV5-1
CASSSTPNQPQHF TGCGCCAGCAGCTCCACTCCCAATCAGCCCCAGCATTTT few TRBJ1-5 NA TRBV5-1
CSASDGGWSNQPQHF TGCAGTGCTAGTGACGGGGGCTGGAGCAATCAGCCCCAGCATTTT many TRBJ1-5 NA TRBV20-1
CASRYGPTGELFF TGTGCCAGCAGATACGGACCAACCGGGGAGCTGTTTTTT NA TRBJ2-2 NA TRBV7-9
CASSFDRSPYNEQFF TGTGCCAGCAGTTTCGACAGGAGTCCCTACAATGAGCAGTTCTTC NA TRBJ2-1 NA TRBV12-3/TRBV12-4
CASSEVPDTQYF TGTGCCAGCAGCGAAGTCCCAGATACGCAGTATTTT NA TRBJ2-3 NA TRBV12-3/TRBV12-4
CASSLIGSQETQYF TGTGCCAGCAGTTTAATCGGAAGCCAAGAGACCCAGTACTTC NA TRBJ2-5 NA TRBV27
CATSNRLGLVSQETQYF TGTGCCACCAGCAACAGACTGGGACTAGTTTCCCAAGAGACCCAGTACTTC once TRBJ2-5 TRBD2 TRBV15
CASTGVGDTYNEQFF TGCGCCAGCACTGGGGTGGGGGACACCTACAATGAGCAGTTCTTC few TRBJ2-1 NA TRBV5-1
CSARTGGYTDTQYF TGCAGTGCTAGGACAGGCGGATACACAGATACGCAGTATTTT NA TRBJ2-3 NA TRBV20-1
CSARDQDWNAEAFF TGCAGTGCTAGGGATCAGGACTGGAACGCTGAAGCTTTCTTT NA TRBJ1-1 NA TRBV20-1
CASLREVADTQYF TGTGCCAGCTTGCGGGAGGTGGCAGATACGCAGTATTTT NA TRBJ2-3 TRBD2 TRBV2
CASSYSGGRSEKLFF TGTGCCAGCAGTTACTCGGGAGGCAGGAGTGAAAAACTGTTTTTT NA TRBJ1-4 NA TRBV6-5
CASSLLPTRYNEQFF TGCGCCAGCAGCTTGCTGCCGACTAGGTACAATGAGCAGTTCTTC NA TRBJ2-1 NA TRBV5-1
CASRTGPSSYEQYF TGCGCCAGTCGGACAGGTCCCAGCTCCTACGAGCAGTACTTC few TRBJ2-7 TRBD1 TRBV5-1
CASSLEGMVGGGGYTF TGCGCCAGCAGCTTGGAAGGAATGGTGGGGGGAGGTGGCTACACCTTC few TRBJ1-2 NA TRBV5-1
CASSLGPANIQYF TGTGCCAGCAGCTTAGGCCCTGCAAACATTCAGTACTTC NA TRBJ2-4 NA TRBV7-2
CASSWAGGTDTQYF TGTGCCAGCAGTTGGGCGGGAGGCACAGATACGCAGTATTTT many TRBJ2-3 TRBD2 TRBV12-3/TRBV12-4